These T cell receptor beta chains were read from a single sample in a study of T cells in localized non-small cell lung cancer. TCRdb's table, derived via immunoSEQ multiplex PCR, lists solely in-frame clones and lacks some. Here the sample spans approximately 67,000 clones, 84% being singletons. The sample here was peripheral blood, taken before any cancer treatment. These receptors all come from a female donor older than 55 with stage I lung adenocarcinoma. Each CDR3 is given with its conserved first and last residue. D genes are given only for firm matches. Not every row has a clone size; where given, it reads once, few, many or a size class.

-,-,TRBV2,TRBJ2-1,CASSVTPGGEQFF,TGTGCCAGCAGTGTTACTCCCGGAGGCGAGCAGTTCTTC
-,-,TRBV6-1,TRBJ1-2,CASRDLQNYGYTF,TGTGCCAGCAGGGATTTACAGAACTATGGCTACACCTTC
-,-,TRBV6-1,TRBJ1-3,CASSDLGRRSGNTIYF,TGTGCCAGCAGTGATCTCGGTCGCCGCTCTGGAAACACCATATATTTT
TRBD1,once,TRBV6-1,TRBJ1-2,CASWDRDRGTGYTF,TGTGCCAGCTGGGACCGGGACAGGGGGACTGGCTACACCTTC
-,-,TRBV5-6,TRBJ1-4,CASSLRGEKLFF,TGTGCCAGCAGCTTACGGGGTGAAAAACTGTTTTTT
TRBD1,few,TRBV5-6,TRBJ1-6,CASSFGQGAKEPLHF,TGTGCCAGCAGCTTCGGACAGGGGGCGAAAGAACCCCTCCACTTT
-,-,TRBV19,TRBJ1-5,CASSINEQPQHF,TGTGCCAGTAGTATCAACGAGCAGCCCCAGCATTTT
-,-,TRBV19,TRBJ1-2,CASRGEGWIYRYGYTF,TGTGCCAGTAGGGGGGAAGGGTGGATATACCGCTATGGCTACACCTTC
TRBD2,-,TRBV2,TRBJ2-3,CARGLAGARTDTQYF,TGTGCCAGGGGACTAGCGGGGGCCCGCACAGATACGCAGTATTTT
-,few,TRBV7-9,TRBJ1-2,CASETVLYGYTF,TGTGCCAGTGAGACAGTACTCTATGGCTACACCTTC